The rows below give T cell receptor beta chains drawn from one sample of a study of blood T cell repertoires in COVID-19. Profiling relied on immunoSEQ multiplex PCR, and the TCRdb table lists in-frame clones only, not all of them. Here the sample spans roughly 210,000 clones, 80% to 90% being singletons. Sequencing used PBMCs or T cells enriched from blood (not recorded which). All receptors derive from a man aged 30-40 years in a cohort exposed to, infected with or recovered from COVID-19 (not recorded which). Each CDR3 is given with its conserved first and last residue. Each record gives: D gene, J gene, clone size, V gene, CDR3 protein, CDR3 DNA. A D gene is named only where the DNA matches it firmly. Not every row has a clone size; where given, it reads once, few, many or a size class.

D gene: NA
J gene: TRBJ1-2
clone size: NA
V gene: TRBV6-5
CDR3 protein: CASSYKGDYGYTF
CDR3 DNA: TGTGCCAGCAGTTACAAGGGGGACTATGGCTACACCTTC

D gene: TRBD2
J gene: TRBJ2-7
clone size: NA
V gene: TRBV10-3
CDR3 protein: CAISETSGPYEQYF
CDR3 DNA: TGTGCCATCAGTGAGACTAGCGGACCCTACGAGCAGTACTTC

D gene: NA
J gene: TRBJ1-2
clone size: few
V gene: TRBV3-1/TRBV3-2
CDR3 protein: CASSQVGSRTLRATF
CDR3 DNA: TGTGCCAGCAGCCAAGTGGGGTCGCGGACCCTCAGGGCCACCTTC

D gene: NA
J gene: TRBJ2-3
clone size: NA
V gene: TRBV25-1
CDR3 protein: CASSEWGQSTDTQYF
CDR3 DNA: TGTGCCAGCAGTGAATGGGGACAAAGCACAGATACGCAGTATTTT

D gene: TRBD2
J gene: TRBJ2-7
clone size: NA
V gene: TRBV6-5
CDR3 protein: CASSIAGFYEQYF
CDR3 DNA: TGTGCCAGCAGTATAGCGGGATTTTACGAGCAGTACTTC

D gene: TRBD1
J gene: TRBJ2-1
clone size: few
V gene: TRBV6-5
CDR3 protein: CASSFDRVAYSEQFF
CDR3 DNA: TGTGCCAGCAGTTTCGACAGGGTAGCCTATTCCGAGCAGTTCTTC

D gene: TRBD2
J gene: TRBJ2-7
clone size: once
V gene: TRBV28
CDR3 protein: CASSGTSGRYEQYF
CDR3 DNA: TGTGCCAGCAGTGGGACTAGCGGGAGGTACGAGCAGTACTTC

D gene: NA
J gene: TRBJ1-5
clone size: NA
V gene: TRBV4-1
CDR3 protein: CASSQQGSFNQPQHF
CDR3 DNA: TGCGCCAGCAGCCAACAGGGGTCCTTTAATCAGCCCCAGCATTTT

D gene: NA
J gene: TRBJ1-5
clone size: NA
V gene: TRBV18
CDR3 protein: CASSPPSGGSGNQPQHF
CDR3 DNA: TGTGCCAGCTCACCACCTTCCGGGGGGTCGGGCAATCAGCCCCAGCATTTT

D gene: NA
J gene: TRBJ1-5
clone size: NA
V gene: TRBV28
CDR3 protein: CASSSPREPNQPQHF
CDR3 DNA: TGTGCCAGCAGCTCGCCTCGCGAACCCAATCAGCCCCAGCATTTT

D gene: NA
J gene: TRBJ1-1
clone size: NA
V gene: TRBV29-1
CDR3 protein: CSGRVITEAFF
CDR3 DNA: TGCAGCGGACGGGTCATCACTGAAGCTTTCTTT

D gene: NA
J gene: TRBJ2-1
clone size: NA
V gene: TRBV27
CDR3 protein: CASGRSQRREQFF
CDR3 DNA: TGTGCCAGCGGGAGGTCCCAGAGGAGGGAGCAGTTCTTC

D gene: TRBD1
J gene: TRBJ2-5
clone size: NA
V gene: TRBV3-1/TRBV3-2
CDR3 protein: CASRKRGGRGLMETQYF
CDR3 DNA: TGTGCCAGCCGGAAGAGAGGGGGCAGAGGACTTATGGAGACCCAGTACTTC

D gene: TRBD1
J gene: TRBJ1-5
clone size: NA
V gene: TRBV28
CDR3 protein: CASNIQGAVQPQHF
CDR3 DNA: TGTGCCAGCAATATACAGGGGGCTGTTCAGCCCCAGCATTTT

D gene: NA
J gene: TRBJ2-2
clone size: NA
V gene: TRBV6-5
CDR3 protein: CASRQPNRVPGELFF
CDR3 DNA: TGTGCCAGCAGGCAACCCAACAGGGTCCCCGGGGAGCTGTTTTTT

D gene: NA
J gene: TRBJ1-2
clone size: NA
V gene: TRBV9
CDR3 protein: CASSVVTGTDGYTF
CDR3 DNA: TGTGCCAGCAGCGTAGTAACAGGGACCGATGGCTACACCTTC

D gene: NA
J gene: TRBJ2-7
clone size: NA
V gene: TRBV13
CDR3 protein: CASSLLMEHEQYF
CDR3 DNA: TGTGCCAGCAGCTTACTCATGGAGCACGAGCAGTACTTC

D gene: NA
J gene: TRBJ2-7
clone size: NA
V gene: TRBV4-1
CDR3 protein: CASSHNPGLGGFREQYF
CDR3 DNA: TGCGCCAGCAGCCATAACCCGGGCCTAGGCGGGTTCCGCGAGCAGTACTTC

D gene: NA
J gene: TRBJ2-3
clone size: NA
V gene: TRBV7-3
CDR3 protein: CASSPSISGSDTQYF
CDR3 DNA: TGTGCCAGCAGCCCTTCGATAAGCGGTTCAGATACGCAGTATTTT

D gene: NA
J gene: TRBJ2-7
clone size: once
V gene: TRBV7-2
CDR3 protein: CASSSTAYEQYF
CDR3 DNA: TGTGCCAGCAGCTCGACAGCATACGAGCAGTACTTC

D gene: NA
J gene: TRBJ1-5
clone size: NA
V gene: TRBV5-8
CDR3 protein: CASSIRTSQPQHF
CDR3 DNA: TGTGCCAGCAGCATACGGACTAGTCAGCCCCAGCATTTT

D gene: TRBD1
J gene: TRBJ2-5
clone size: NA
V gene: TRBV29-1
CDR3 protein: CSVGQSLETQYF
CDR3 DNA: TGCAGCGTGGGACAGAGCTTGGAGACCCAGTACTTC

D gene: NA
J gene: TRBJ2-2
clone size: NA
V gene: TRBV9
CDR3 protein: CASGREPPNTGELFF
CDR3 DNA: TGTGCCAGCGGGCGGGAACCTCCGAACACCGGGGAGCTGTTTTTT

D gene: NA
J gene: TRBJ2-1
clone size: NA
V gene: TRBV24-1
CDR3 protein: CATSDLEEQFF
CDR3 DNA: TGTGCCACCAGTGACTTAGAGGAGCAGTTCTTC

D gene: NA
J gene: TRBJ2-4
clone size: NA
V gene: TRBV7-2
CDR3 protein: CASSLAPDLAKNIQYF
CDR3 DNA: TGTGCCAGCAGCTTAGCGCCAGATTTAGCCAAAAACATTCAGTACTTC

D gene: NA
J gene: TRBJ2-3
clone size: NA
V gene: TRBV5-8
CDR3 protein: CASRSRSTDTQYF
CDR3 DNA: TGTGCCAGCAGATCCCGTAGTACAGATACGCAGTATTTT

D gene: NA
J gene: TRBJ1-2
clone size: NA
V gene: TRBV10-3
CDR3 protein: CAISIQGGSDYGYTF
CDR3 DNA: TGTGCCATCAGTATCCAGGGCGGATCCGACTATGGCTACACCTTC

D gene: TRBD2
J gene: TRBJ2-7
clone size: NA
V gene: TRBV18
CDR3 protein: CASSRPTSGSSYEQYF
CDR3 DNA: TGTGCCAGCTCACGACCGACTAGCGGGAGCTCCTACGAGCAGTACTTC

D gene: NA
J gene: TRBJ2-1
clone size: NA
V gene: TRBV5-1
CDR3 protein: CASSLDGRGGDEQFF
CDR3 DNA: TGCGCCAGCAGCTTGGACGGCCGGGGAGGCGATGAGCAGTTCTTC

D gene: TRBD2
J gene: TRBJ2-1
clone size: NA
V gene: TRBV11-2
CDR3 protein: CASSLLTLAGVYNEQFF
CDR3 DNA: TGTGCCAGCAGCTTACTAACCCTAGCGGGAGTCTACAATGAGCAGTTCTTC

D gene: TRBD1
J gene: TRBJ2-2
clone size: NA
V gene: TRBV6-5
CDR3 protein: CASTPRGRTGELFF
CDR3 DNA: TGTGCCAGCACCCCCAGGGGGCGAACCGGGGAGCTGTTTTTT

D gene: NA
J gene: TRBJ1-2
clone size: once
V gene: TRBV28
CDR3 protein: CASSLWTDLGYTF
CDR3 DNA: TGTGCCAGCAGTTTATGGACAGATCTAGGCTACACCTTC

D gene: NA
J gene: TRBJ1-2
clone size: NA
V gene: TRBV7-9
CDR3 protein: CASSPDYGVYGYTF
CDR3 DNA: TGTGCCAGCAGCCCAGACTACGGGGTTTATGGCTACACCTTC

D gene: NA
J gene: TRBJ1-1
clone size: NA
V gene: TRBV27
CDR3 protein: CASSSKGAEAFF
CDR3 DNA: TGTGCCAGCAGTTCGAAAGGGGCTGAAGCTTTCTTT

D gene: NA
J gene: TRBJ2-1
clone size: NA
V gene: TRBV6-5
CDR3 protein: CASSYTLLAKEQFF
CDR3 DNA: TGTGCCAGCAGTTACACTCTGCTAGCGAAGGAGCAGTTCTTC

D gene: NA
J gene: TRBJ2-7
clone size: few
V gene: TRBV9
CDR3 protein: CASSVVLGGEQYF
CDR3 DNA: TGTGCCAGCAGCGTAGTTCTCGGGGGTGAGCAGTACTTC

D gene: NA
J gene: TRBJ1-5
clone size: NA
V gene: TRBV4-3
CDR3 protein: CASSQDFTVRPQHF
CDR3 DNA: TGCGCCAGCAGCCAAGATTTCACCGTGAGGCCCCAGCATTTT

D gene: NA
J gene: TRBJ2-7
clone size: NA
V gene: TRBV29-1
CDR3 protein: CSIQGGDTIVF
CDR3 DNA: TGCAGTATACAGGGGGGGGATACAATAGTCTTC

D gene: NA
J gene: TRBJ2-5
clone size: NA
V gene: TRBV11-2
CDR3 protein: CASSPGGLEETQYF
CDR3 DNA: TGTGCCAGCAGCCCCGGGGGGCTAGAAGAGACCCAGTACTTC

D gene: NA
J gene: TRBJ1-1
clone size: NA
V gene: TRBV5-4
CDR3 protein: CASSPVNTEAFF
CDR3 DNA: TGTGCCAGCAGCCCAGTGAACACTGAAGCTTTCTTT